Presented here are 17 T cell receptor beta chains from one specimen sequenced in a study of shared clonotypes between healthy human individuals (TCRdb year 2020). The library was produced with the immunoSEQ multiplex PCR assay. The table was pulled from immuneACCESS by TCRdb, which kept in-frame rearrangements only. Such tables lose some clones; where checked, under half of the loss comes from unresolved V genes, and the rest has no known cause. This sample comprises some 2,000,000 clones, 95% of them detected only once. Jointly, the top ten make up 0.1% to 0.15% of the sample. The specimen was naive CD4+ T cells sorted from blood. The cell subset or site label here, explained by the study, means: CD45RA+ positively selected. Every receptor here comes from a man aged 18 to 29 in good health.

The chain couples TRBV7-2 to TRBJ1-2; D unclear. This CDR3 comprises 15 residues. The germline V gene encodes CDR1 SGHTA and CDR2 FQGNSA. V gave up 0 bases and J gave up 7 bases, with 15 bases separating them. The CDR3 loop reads CASSLAAPALGGYTF. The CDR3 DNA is TGTGCCAGCAGCTTAGCGGCTCCGGCGTTGGGTGGCTACACCTTC.

CDR3 amino acids: CASSLSENIQYF. The CDR3, as DNA: TGTGCCAGCAGTTTGTCGGAAAACATTCAGTACTTC. The chain carries TRBV28 and TRBJ2-4; D unresolved. The germline V gene encodes CDR1 MDHEN and CDR2 SYDVKM. The germline V and J ends were trimmed by 3 bases and 5 bases, with 5 bases remaining between them. This CDR3 is 12 amino acids long.

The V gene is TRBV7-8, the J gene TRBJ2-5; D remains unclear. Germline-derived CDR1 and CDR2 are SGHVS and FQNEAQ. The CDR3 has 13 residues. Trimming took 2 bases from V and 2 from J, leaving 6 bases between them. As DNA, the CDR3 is TGTGCCAGCAGCTTACCGACACAAGAGACCCAGTACTTC. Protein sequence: CASSLPTQETQYF.

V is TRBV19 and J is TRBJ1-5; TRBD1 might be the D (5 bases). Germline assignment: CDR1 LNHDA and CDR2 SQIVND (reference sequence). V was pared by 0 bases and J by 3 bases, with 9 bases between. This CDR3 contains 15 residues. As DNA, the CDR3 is TGTGCCAGTAGTATAGACGGGGGACTCAATCAGCCCCAGCATTTT. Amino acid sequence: CASSIDGGLNQPQHF.

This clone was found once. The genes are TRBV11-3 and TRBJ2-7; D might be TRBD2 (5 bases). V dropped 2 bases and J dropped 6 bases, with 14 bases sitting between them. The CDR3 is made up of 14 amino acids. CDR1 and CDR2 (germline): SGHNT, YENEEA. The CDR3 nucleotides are TGTGCCAGCAGCTTAACGGGGTCGGACGGCGAGCAGTACTTC. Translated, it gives CASSLTGSDGEQYF.

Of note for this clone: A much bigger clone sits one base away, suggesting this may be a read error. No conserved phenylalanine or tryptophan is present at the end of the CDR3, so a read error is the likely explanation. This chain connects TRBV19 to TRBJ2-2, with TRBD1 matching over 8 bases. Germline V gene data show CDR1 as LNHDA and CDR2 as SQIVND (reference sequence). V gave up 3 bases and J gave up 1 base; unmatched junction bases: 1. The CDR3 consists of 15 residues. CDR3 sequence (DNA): TGTGCCAGTAGTATCGGGACAGGGAACACCGGGGAGCTGTTTCTT. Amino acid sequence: CASSIGTGNTGELFL.

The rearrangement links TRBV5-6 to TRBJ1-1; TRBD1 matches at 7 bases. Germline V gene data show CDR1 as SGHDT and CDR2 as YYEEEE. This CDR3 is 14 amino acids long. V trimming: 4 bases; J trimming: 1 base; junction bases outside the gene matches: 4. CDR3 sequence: CASSRKGANTEAFF. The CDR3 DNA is TGTGCCAGCAGCAGAAAGGGGGCGAACACTGAAGCTTTCTTT.

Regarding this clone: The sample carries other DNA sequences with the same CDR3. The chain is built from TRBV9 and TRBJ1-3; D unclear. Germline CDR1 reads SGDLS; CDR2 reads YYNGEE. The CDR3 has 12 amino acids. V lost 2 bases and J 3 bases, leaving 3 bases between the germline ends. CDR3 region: CASSVDGNTIYF. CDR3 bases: TGTGCCAGCAGCGTCGATGGAAACACCATATATTTT. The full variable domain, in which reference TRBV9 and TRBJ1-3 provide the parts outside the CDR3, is DSGVTQTPKHLITATGQRVTLRCSPRSGDLSVYWYQQSLDQGLQFLIQYYNGEERAKGNILERFSAQQFPDLHSELNLSSLELGDSALYFCASSVDGNTIYFGEGSWLTVV.

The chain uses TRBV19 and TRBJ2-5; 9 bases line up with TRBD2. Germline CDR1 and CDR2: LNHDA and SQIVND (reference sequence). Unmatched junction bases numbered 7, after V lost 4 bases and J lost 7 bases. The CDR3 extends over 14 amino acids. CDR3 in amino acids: CASSTGLAGGTQYF. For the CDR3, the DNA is TGTGCCAGTAGTACGGGACTAGCCGGAGGGACCCAGTACTTC.

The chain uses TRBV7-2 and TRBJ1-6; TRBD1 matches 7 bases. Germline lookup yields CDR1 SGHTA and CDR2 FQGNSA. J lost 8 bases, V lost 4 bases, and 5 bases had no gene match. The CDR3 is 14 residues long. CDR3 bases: TGTGCCAGCAGCTCCAGGGGGTTTTATTCACCCCTCCACTTT. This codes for CASSSRGFYSPLHF.

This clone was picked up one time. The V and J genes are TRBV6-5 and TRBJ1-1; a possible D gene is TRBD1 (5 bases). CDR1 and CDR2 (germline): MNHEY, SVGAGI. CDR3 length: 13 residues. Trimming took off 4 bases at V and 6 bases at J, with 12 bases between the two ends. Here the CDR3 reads CASSSQGVPEAFF. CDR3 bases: TGTGCCAGCAGTTCCCAGGGAGTTCCTGAAGCTTTCTTT.

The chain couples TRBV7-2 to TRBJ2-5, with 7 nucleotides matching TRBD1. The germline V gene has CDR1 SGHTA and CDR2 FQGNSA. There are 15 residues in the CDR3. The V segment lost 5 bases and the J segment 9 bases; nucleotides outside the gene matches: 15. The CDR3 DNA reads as TGTGCCAGCAGCCTCCAAGGACAGGCCGAATTGGCCCAGTACTTC. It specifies CASSLQGQAELAQYF.

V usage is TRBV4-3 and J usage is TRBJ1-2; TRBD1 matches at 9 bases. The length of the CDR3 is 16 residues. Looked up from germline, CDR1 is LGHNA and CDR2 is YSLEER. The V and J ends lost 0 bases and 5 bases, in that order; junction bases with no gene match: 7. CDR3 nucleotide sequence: TGCGCCAGCAGCCAAGATTTAACAGGGGGCCGGTATGGCTACACCTTC. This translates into CASSQDLTGGRYGYTF.

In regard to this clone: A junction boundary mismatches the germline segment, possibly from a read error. The CDR3 reads CAWTPTGTAIF. CDR3 DNA sequence: TGTGCCTGGACTCCTACCGGGACCGCGATTTTC. V is TRBV30 and J is TRBJ1-2, with a tentative D call TRBD1 (5 bases). Germline V gene sequence: CDR1 GTSNPN, CDR2 SVGIG (reference sequence). The CDR3 sequence is 11 residues long.

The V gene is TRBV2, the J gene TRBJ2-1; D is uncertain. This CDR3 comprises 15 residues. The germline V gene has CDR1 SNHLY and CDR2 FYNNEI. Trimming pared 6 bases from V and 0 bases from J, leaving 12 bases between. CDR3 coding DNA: TGTGCCAGCAGGTTTGGGCAGTCCTCCTACAATGAGCAGTTCTTC. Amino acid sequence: CASRFGQSSYNEQFF.

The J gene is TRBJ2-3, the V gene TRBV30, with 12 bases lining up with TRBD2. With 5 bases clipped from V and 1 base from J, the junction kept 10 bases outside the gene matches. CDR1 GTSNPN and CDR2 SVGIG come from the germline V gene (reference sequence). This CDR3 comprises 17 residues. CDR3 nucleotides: TGTGCCTGGGGCTCGACGAGGACTAGCGGGGGCACAGATACGCAGTATTTT. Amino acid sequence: CAWGSTRTSGGTDTQYF.

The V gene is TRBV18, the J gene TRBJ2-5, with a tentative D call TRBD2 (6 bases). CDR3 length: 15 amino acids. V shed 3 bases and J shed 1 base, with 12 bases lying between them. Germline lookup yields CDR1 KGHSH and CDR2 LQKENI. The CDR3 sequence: CASSPRLVLQETQYF. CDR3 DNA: TGTGCCAGCTCACCGAGACTAGTCCTCCAAGAGACCCAGTACTTC.